This T cell receptor (beta chain) was identified during a study of T cell repertoires in cytomegalovirus infection. TCRdb itself ran the reads through MiXCR, one entry per CDR3 protein. The sample contains 700,000 to 950,000 distinct CDR3 sequences, about 33% of which appear only once. The CDR3 has 15 amino acids. Germline V gene sequence: CDR1 SGHAT, CDR2 FQDESV (reference sequence). V was cut by 5 bases and J by 2 bases, with 14 bases left in between. This clonotype has only a few counts. Its antigen is currently unknown. The chain carries TRBV11-1 and TRBJ2-3; weak D call: TRBD1 (6 bases). The sample in question was cultured CD8+ T cells from PBMCs, obtained from culture after CMV antigen stimulation. This TCR was recovered from a human donor in good health (CMV status not recorded). Some clones in this sample may be carry-over from other donors' samples. CDR3: CASSPAGAPTDTQYF. As DNA, the CDR3 is TGTGCCAGCAGCCCCGCAGGGGCGCCCACAGATACGCAGTATTTT.